The present T cell receptor beta chain was sequenced within a study of monozygotic twins with inflammatory bowel disease. Findings and limits, study-wide: A single strong IBD-associated signal or clonotype was not supported by the findings.

Worth noting for this clonotype: Its antigen is currently unknown.

Eight separate reactions per sample yielded the cDNA. Template switching was used to attach UMIs, which incorporated a 6-nucleotide sample barcode. TCRdb reprocessed the 5' RACE reads, with one entry per CDR3 protein and no DNA. The sample has about 160,000 distinct CDR3 sequences. CDR1 is DFQATT and CDR2 is SNEGSKA in the germline V gene (reference sequence). The CDR3 covers 16 residues. Unfractionated whole blood yielded total RNA, and T cells were not sorted. The rearrangement links TRBV20-1 to TRBJ1-5; the D call of TRBD1 rests on TCRdb alone, since no DNA is present to check it. The receptor was derived from a human donor with ulcerative colitis or Crohn's disease, or a healthy co-twin of an affected twin (not recorded which). Input material: blood. The CDR3 is CSASYLPPGINQPQHF.